This record covers a single T cell receptor beta chain. Assay used: immunoSEQ multiplex PCR; TCRdb lists only in-frame clones, some missing. The sample has roughly 200,000 clones, 82% seen once; the top ten hold more than 4.5%. The cohort comprised adults aged about 18 to 90 years residing in about 25 US areas. This specimen belongs to a study of blood T cell repertoires in COVID-19. Study at large: Italy, Spain and the United States were the sources of the convalescent and acute COVID-19 samples.

The CDR3 is 17 residues long. The ends lost 0 bases at V and 0 bases at J; junction bases unmatched: 5. Germline assignment: CDR1 SGHRS and CDR2 YFSETQ. The origin of this receptor is a woman aged 60 to 75 with acute COVID-19. The chain carries TRBV5-1 and TRBJ1-3, with TRBD1 matching over 8 bases. Sequenced material: PBMCs or T cells enriched from blood (not recorded which). Here the CDR3 reads CASSLEQGGYSGNTIYF. Written as DNA, the CDR3 is TGCGCCAGCAGCTTGGAACAGGGGGGTTACTCTGGAAACACCATATATTTT.